Each of the 26 T cell receptor beta chains below was sequenced from the same sample in a study of early T cells in non-severe SARS-CoV-2 infection. TCRdb used MiXCR to reprocess the 5' RACE reads, holding one entry per CDR3 protein. The repertoire consists of more than 95,000 distinct CDR3 sequences, with approximately 11% occurring once and the leading ten covering approximately 4.7%. The material was whole blood, obtained at baseline. The receptors stem from an adult who was a healthcare worker with PCR-confirmed SARS-CoV-2 infection or an uninfected control (not recorded which).

This chain joins TRBV29-1 and TRBJ1-1, with 10 bases aligning to TRBD1. J was trimmed by 5 bases and V by 7 bases; bases with no gene match: 7. The CDR3 runs to 13 residues. Per germline, CDR1 SQVTM and CDR2 ANQGSEA. The CDR3, as DNA: TGCAGCGACGCCGGGACAGGGGAGACTGAAGCTTTCTTT. It specifies CSDAGTGETEAFF.

This clonotype was found a few times. This chain links TRBV6-5 with TRBJ2-7, with 9 bases lining up with TRBD1. This CDR3 comprises 13 residues. With 4 bases clipped from V and 6 bases from J, the junction kept 4 bases outside the gene matches. Looked up from germline, CDR1 is MNHEY and CDR2 is SVGAGI. Written as DNA, the CDR3 is TGTGCCAGCAGTTTCAAGACAGGGGGCGAGCAGTACTTC. The encoded protein is CASSFKTGGEQYF.

This clonotype occurred a few times. This rearrangement joins TRBV29-1 to TRBJ1-2; 8 positions agree with TRBD1. The CDR3 extends over 12 amino acids. Trimming took 8 bases from V and 3 from J; bases not matched to a gene: 5. CDR1 is SQVTM, CDR2 ANQGSEA, per germline. The CDR3 DNA follows: TGCAGCACTAACAGGGGGGACTATGGCTACACCTTC. Amino acids: CSTNRGDYGYTF.

This clonotype was counted at least ten times. V gene TRBV20-1 combines with J gene TRBJ2-4; 9 bases agree with TRBD2. The CDR3 covers 14 residues. Germline V gives CDR1 DFQATT, CDR2 SNEGSKA (reference sequence). Trimming took 3 bases from V and 6 from J; bases not matched to a gene: 6. CDR3 sequence (DNA): TGCAGTGCTAGGCGGGGGGGCGAGGGAAACATTCAGTACTTC. As protein: CSARRGGEGNIQYF.

This clonotype has a handful of counts. The J gene is TRBJ2-7, the V gene TRBV5-4, with D possibly matching TRBD2 (6 bases). Trimming removed 0 bases from V and 12 bases from J, with 16 bases in between. This CDR3 has 13 residues. The germline V gene encodes CDR1 SGHNT and CDR2 YYREEE (reference sequence). The CDR3 protein is CASSLGPPGEAYF. CDR3 sequence (DNA): TGTGCCAGCAGCTTGGGCCCCCCCGGGGAGGCGTACTTC.

This clonotype was counted between two and nine times. This sequence joins TRBV19 and TRBJ2-3; D might be TRBD2 (5 bases). The CDR3 contains 16 residues. Trimming stripped 3 bases from V and 2 bases from J, with 15 bases between. Germline CDR1 is LNHDA and CDR2 is SQIVND (reference sequence). The CDR3 DNA is TGTGCCAGTAGTATTTCGCCGTCGGGAACCACAGATACGCAGTATTTT. It encodes CASSISPSGTTDTQYF.

As regards this clonotype: One junction end disagrees with the germline gene, perhaps due to a read error. V is TRBV5-1 and J is TRBJ1-1; weak D call: TRBD1 (5 bases). Germline V gene sequence: CDR1 SGHRS, CDR2 YFSETQ. The CDR3 is 14 residues long. The chain's CDR3 is CATSLGDKGTEAFF. As DNA, the CDR3 is TGCGCCACCAGCTTAGGGGATAAAGGCACTGAAGCTTTCTTT.

This clonotype was detected a few times. This chain joins TRBV11-2 and TRBJ2-3; maybe TRBD1 (5 bases). There are 12 residues in the CDR3. Germline V lookup: CDR1 SGHAT, CDR2 FQNNGV. Trimming cost V 5 bases and J 8 bases, with 11 bases left between them. The CDR3 loop is CASSPSRGTQYF. CDR3 bases: TGTGCCAGCAGCCCCTCAAGGGGTACGCAGTATTTT. The full variable domain, completed using reference TRBV11-2 and TRBJ2-3, is EAGVAQSPRYKIIEKRQSVAFWCNPISGHATLYWYQQILGQGPKLLIQFQNNGVVDDSQLPKDRFSAERLKGVDSTLKIQPAKLEDSAVYLCASSPSRGTQYFGPGTRLTVL.

V usage is TRBV6-6 and J usage is TRBJ2-3; 9 nucleotides align to TRBD2. This CDR3 is built from 15 residues. Germline V CDR1 and CDR2: MNHNY, SVGAGI (reference sequence). J gave up 1 base and V 6 bases, and 5 bases lay outside the gene matches. DNA of the CDR3: TGTGCCAGCAGCATTAGCGGGAGACGCACAGATACGCAGTATTTT. It specifies CASSISGRRTDTQYF.

This clonotype has more than one count but fewer than ten. This chain links TRBV20-1 with TRBJ2-1; TRBD2 is a possible D gene (5 bases). V was trimmed by 5 bases and J by 3 bases, leaving 14 bases between them. Germline-derived CDR1 and CDR2 are DFQATT and SNEGSKA (reference sequence). CDR3 length: 14 amino acids. CDR3: CSARGTNIYNEQFF. For the CDR3, the DNA is TGCAGTGCTCGGGGAACCAACATCTACAATGAGCAGTTCTTC.

This clonotype showed up many times. The chain recombines TRBV6-5 with TRBJ2-7, with a tentative D call TRBD1 (6 bases). From germline, CDR1 is MNHEY and CDR2 SVGAGI. With 5 bases removed from V and 7 bases from J, the gap between germline ends came to 18 bases. The CDR3 has 14 amino acids. CDR3 protein: CASSDTGFPGEQYF. CDR3 coding DNA: TGTGCCAGCAGTGACACAGGGTTCCCAGGAGAGCAGTACTTC.

The chain couples TRBV24-1 to TRBJ2-3, with 7 bases matching TRBD2. From germline, CDR1 is KGHDR and CDR2 SFDVKD. CDR3 length equals 16 residues. Trimming removed 4 bases from V and 0 bases from J; junction bases left unmatched: 6. Here the CDR3 reads CATSDPSGASTDTQYF. The CDR3, as DNA: TGTGCCACCAGTGACCCCAGCGGGGCTAGCACAGATACGCAGTATTTT.

The V and J genes are TRBV6-2 or TRBV6-3 and TRBJ2-3; TRBD1 matches at 8 bases. Germline values: CDR1 MNHEY, CDR2 SVGEGT. V lost 6 bases to trimming and J lost 6 bases; unmatched junction nucleotides: 5. The CDR3 runs to 13 residues. The CDR3: CASRGQGLDTQYF. CDR3 nucleotides: TGTGCCAGCAGAGGACAGGGCTTGGATACGCAGTATTTT.

The J gene is TRBJ1-2, the V gene TRBV7-2, with no clear D. The CDR3 has 15 residues. Trimming pared 2 bases from V and 3 bases from J, leaving 13 bases between. Germline assignment: CDR1 SGHTA and CDR2 FQGNSA. DNA of the CDR3: TGTGCCAGCAGCTTATACGGGCAGAAAGACTATGGCTACACCTTC. This encodes CASSLYGQKDYGYTF.

This clonotype was recorded a few times. This sequence joins TRBV7-6 and TRBJ2-1, with 13 bases aligning to TRBD2. This CDR3 contains 16 residues. Trimming removed 1 base from V and 5 bases from J; junction bases left unmatched: 2. CDR1 and CDR2 from the germline V gene are SGHVS and FNYEAQ. This chain's CDR3 is CASSLDGLAGDNEQFF. For the CDR3, the DNA is TGTGCCAGCAGCTTAGACGGACTAGCGGGAGACAATGAGCAGTTCTTC.

The genes are TRBV5-1 and TRBJ2-7; the D gene is possibly TRBD1 (6 bases). CDR3 length: 14 residues. Trimming removed 1 base from V and 3 bases from J, with 11 bases in between. Looked up from germline, CDR1 is SGHRS and CDR2 is YFSETQ. The CDR3 loop is CASSLNRVDYEQYF. CDR3 coding DNA: TGCGCCAGCAGCTTGAACAGGGTGGACTACGAGCAGTACTTC.

This clonotype was counted between two and nine times. The rearrangement uses TRBV20-1 and TRBJ2-7; D call uncertain. The CDR3 runs 13 residues. CDR1 and CDR2 (germline): DFQATT, SNEGSKA (reference sequence). The V end lost 6 bases, the J end lost 8 bases, and 20 bases lay between the germline ends. CDR3 protein: CSATGEFSTKQYF. The CDR3 DNA sequence: TGCAGTGCCACCGGAGAGTTTTCTACGAAGCAGTACTTC.

This clonotype was observed many times. This chain links TRBV4-2 with TRBJ2-7; 10 nucleotides align to TRBD1. V gave up 1 base and J gave up 0 bases; unmatched junction bases: 0. The germline gives CDR1 LGHNA, CDR2 YNFKEQ. CDR3 length equals 15 residues. The CDR3 region has the DNA TGTGCCAGCAGCCAAGGGACAGGGGGCTCCTACGAGCAGTACTTC. Its protein product is CASSQGTGGSYEQYF.

Ten or more counts support this clonotype. This chain uses TRBV2 with TRBJ2-2; 7 bases map to TRBD2. Germline V gene sequence: CDR1 SNHLY, CDR2 FYNNEI. This CDR3 is built from 15 residues. The junction had 6 bases not matched to a gene; V was cut back by 6 bases and J by 2 bases. CDR3 nucleotides: TGTGCCAGCAGAGAGAGCGGGATAAACACCGGGGAGCTGTTTTTT. This encodes CASRESGINTGELFF.

This chain connects TRBV5-1 to TRBJ1-1; D unclear. Looked up from germline, CDR1 is SGHRS and CDR2 is YFSETQ. Trimming removed 4 bases at V and 2 bases at J, with 12 bases between. The CDR3 runs to 14 residues. CDR3 sequence (DNA): TGCGCCAGCAGCCCAACAGAGGTTAACACTGAAGCTTTCTTT. It codes for CASSPTEVNTEAFF.

This clonotype occurred a few times. The V gene is TRBV7-2, the J gene TRBJ2-1; 12 bases map to TRBD2. The CDR3 totals 14 residues. V was pared by 4 bases and J by 9 bases, with 4 bases of the junction left unmatched. Germline V lookup: CDR1 SGHTA, CDR2 FQGNSA. The CDR3 is CASSSGLAGSEQFF. For the CDR3, the DNA is TGTGCCAGCAGCTCAGGACTAGCGGGGTCTGAGCAGTTCTTC.

The chain links TRBV7-2 to TRBJ2-7; D uncertain. Germline V gene data show CDR1 as SGHTA and CDR2 as FQGNSA. The CDR3 runs 13 residues. The V end lost 1 base, the J end lost 2 bases, and 6 bases lay between the germline ends. CDR3 coding DNA: TGTGCCAGCAGCTTAGATCGTCCCTACGAGCAGTACTTC. Translation gives CASSLDRPYEQYF.

This clonotype was counted between two and nine times. The rearrangement links TRBV19 to TRBJ2-1; TRBD1 matches 8 bases. The CDR3 is 14 residues long. V shed 7 bases and J 7 bases; nucleotides not matched to a gene: 9. Germline values: CDR1 LNHDA, CDR2 SQIVND (reference sequence). In DNA, the CDR3 is TGTGCCAGTACCCCGAGGACAGGGTTTAATGAGCAGTTCTTC. Translated: CASTPRTGFNEQFF.

This clonotype appeared once. This sequence joins TRBV2 and TRBJ2-7, with 12 bases that match TRBD1. The CDR3 contains 13 residues. V lost 5 bases, J lost 9 bases, and 5 bases stayed unmatched. The V gene's germline CDR1 is SNHLY and CDR2 FYNNEI. The CDR3 DNA is TGTGCCAGCAGTCCCCCGGGACAGGGGGCGCAGTACTTC. The encoded protein is CASSPPGQGAQYF.

This clonotype was found a few times. The chain uses TRBV29-1 and TRBJ1-4; possibly TRBD1 for D (6 bases). Trimming took off 0 bases at V and 10 bases at J, with 6 bases between the two ends. The CDR3 covers 11 residues. Per germline, CDR1 SQVTM and CDR2 ANQGSEA. The CDR3 region is CSVEEQGKLFF. In DNA form, the CDR3 reads TGCAGCGTTGAAGAACAGGGAAAACTGTTTTTT. Based on the CDR3 plus reference TRBV29-1 and TRBJ1-4, the full variable domain is SAVISQKPSRDICQRGTSLTIQCQVDSQVTMMFWYRQQPGQSLTLIATANQGSEATYESGFVIDKFPISRPNLTFSTLTVSNMSPEDSSIYLCSVEEQGKLFFGSGTQLSVL.

CDR3 nucleotide sequence: TGTGCCAGCACAACCGGCACTTCCTACGAGCAGTACTTC. It translates to CASTTGTSYEQYF. The chain is built from TRBV2 and TRBJ2-7, with D uncertain. V lost 7 bases and J lost 1, with 11 bases in between. The CDR3 runs to 13 residues. Germline V gene data show CDR1 as SNHLY and CDR2 as FYNNEI.